These 21 T cell receptor beta chains share one sample of origin, sequenced in a study of blood T cell repertoires in COVID-19. Produced via immunoSEQ multiplex PCR; TCRdb's table is partial and in-frame only. This table has about 150,000 clones, 70% to 90% appearing once. Sequencing was performed on peripheral blood. These receptors were obtained from a woman in her 70s with acute or convalescent COVID-19.

CDR3 sequence (DNA): TGTGCCAGCTCACCGGGACAGGCCACTAATGAAAAACTGTTTTTT. This gives the protein CASSPGQATNEKLFF. This chain joins TRBV18 and TRBJ1-4; 8 bases fit TRBD1. After removal of 3 bases from V and 2 bases from J, the junction contained 2 bases not matched to a gene. CDR1 KGHSH and CDR2 LQKENI come from the germline V gene. This CDR3 has 15 residues.

V is TRBV27 and J is TRBJ2-3, with 11 bases identical to TRBD2. Germline lookup yields CDR1 MNHEY and CDR2 SMNVEV (reference sequence). CDR3 length: 17 amino acids. Trimming at V came to 1 base and at J to 2 bases, leaving 5 bases not matched to a gene. Written as DNA, the CDR3 is TGTGCCAGCAGTTTATGGATTAGCGGGGGGGTCACAGATACGCAGTATTTT. Translated: CASSLWISGGVTDTQYF.

This clone was seen just once. This chain connects TRBV20-1 to TRBJ1-4; 7 nucleotides line up with TRBD1. The V gene's germline CDR1 is DFQATT and CDR2 SNEGSKA (reference sequence). This CDR3 is 15 amino acids long. V shed 3 bases, J shed 3 bases, and the junction held 7 bases outside the gene matches. The CDR3 region is CSASGAGTANEKLFF. In nucleotides, the CDR3 is TGCAGTGCTAGTGGGGCCGGGACAGCTAATGAAAAACTGTTTTTT.

The chain employs TRBV2 and TRBJ2-3, with D hard to call. Germline-derived CDR1 and CDR2 are SNHLY and FYNNEI. The CDR3 is 16 amino acids. V lost 1 base and J 0 bases, leaving 11 bases between the germline ends. The CDR3 DNA follows: TGTGCCAGCAGTGAAGGGCTTCTCTTGAGCACAGATACGCAGTATTTT. It translates to CASSEGLLLSTDTQYF.

V gene TRBV5-1 combines with J gene TRBJ1-1; D might be TRBD1 (6 bases). V was pared by 4 bases and J by 5 bases, with 21 bases between. In germline, CDR1 is SGHRS, CDR2 YFSETQ. There are 16 residues in the CDR3. CDR3 bases: TGCGCCAGCAGCCGGACGGGCCTCCGGGGACATACTGAAGCTTTCTTT. Its translation: CASSRTGLRGHTEAFF.

The CDR3 loop is CASNRGQGRDTEAFF. The CDR3 DNA follows: TGTGCCAGCAACCGTGGACAGGGAAGGGACACTGAAGCTTTCTTT. The J gene is TRBJ1-1, the V gene TRBV7-9, with TRBD1 matching over 8 bases. The CDR3 covers 15 residues. Germline V gives CDR1 SEHNR, CDR2 FQNEAQ (reference sequence). Trimming took 7 bases from V and 3 from J; bases not matched to a gene: 10.

The V gene is TRBV2, the J gene TRBJ2-3; TRBD2 agrees at 13 bases. The CDR3 has 16 amino acids. Looked up from germline, CDR1 is SNHLY and CDR2 is FYNNEI. With V trimmed by 5 bases and J by 5 bases, 7 bases remained unmatched. In nucleotides, the CDR3 is TGTGCCAGCAGTCGACTAGCGGGGGGAGCACGAGATACGCAGTATTTT. Protein product: CASSRLAGGARDTQYF. Variable domain in full (rest from reference TRBV2 and TRBJ2-3): EPEVTQTPSHQVTQMGQEVILRCVPISNHLYFYWYRQILGQKVEFLVSFYNNEISEKSEIFDDQFSVERPDGSNFTLKIRSTKLEDSAMYFCASSRLAGGARDTQYFGPGTRLTVL.

The V gene is TRBV6-2 or TRBV6-3, the J gene TRBJ1-1, with D tentatively TRBD1 (5 bases). This CDR3 contains 15 residues. V was trimmed by 6 bases and J by 1 base, leaving 15 bases between them. The germline V gene encodes CDR1 MNHEY and CDR2 SVGEGT. The CDR3 sequence: CASSPVGGRNTEAFF. The CDR3, as DNA: TGTGCCAGCAGCCCAGTGGGGGGACGGAACACTGAAGCTTTCTTT.

The chain couples TRBV3-1 (or the pseudogene TRBV3-2) to TRBJ1-1; D might be TRBD1 (5 bases). Trimming pared 4 bases from V and 0 bases from J, leaving 9 bases between. Germline-derived CDR1 and CDR2 are LGHDT and YNNKEL (reference sequence). This CDR3 is 14 amino acids long. CDR3 DNA sequence: TGTGCCAGCAGCCGACTGGACATGAACACTGAAGCTTTCTTT. Translated, it gives CASSRLDMNTEAFF.

This sequence joins TRBV4-1 and TRBJ1-6; D is ambiguous. Germline V gene sequence: CDR1 MGHRA, CDR2 YSYEKL. The CDR3 consists of 12 residues. V lost 4 bases, J lost 8 bases, and 6 bases lay in between. The CDR3 bases are TGCGCCAGCAGCCTTCAGGATTCACCCCTCCACTTT. It yields the protein CASSLQDSPLHF.

V and J are TRBV29-1 and TRBJ1-2; TRBD1 might be the D (5 bases). The germline gives CDR1 SQVTM, CDR2 ANQGSEA. CDR3 length: 17 amino acids. With 0 bases removed from V and 3 bases from J, the gap between germline ends came to 20 bases. CDR3: CSVEDRLSGRVDYGYTF. The DNA for the CDR3 is TGCAGCGTTGAAGACCGTCTATCGGGCAGGGTGGACTATGGCTACACCTTC. Full variable domain (remainder filled in from reference TRBV29-1 and TRBJ1-2): SAVISQKPSRDICQRGTSLTIQCQVDSQVTMMFWYRQQPGQSLTLIATANQGSEATYESGFVIDKFPISRPNLTFSTLTVSNMSPEDSSIYLCSVEDRLSGRVDYGYTFGSGTRLTVV.

The rearrangement joins TRBV6-1 to TRBJ1-2; 7 nucleotides align to TRBD1. V gave up 2 bases and J gave up 3 bases; unmatched junction bases: 9. The CDR3 sequence is 16 residues long. Germline values: CDR1 MNHNS, CDR2 SASEGT. In nucleotides, the CDR3 is TGTGCCAGCAGTGAACCTTTGCGAGGGGGCCACTATGGCTACACCTTC. Residues: CASSEPLRGGHYGYTF.

This chain connects TRBV18 to TRBJ2-3, with no clear D. Germline V gives CDR1 KGHSH, CDR2 LQKENI. The CDR3 length is 14 residues. V lost 0 bases, J lost 2 bases, and 6 bases lay in between. CDR3 nucleotide sequence: TGTGCCAGCTCACCACCCTCCCCCACAGATACGCAGTATTTT. Translated: CASSPPSPTDTQYF.

The V and J genes are TRBV24-1 and TRBJ2-7, with 9 positions matching TRBD1. V gave up 4 bases and J gave up 6 bases; unmatched junction bases: 3. The CDR3 runs to 13 residues. Germline CDR1 and CDR2: KGHDR and SFDVKD. CDR3 DNA: TGTGCCACCAGTGACGGGACAGGGTTCGAGCAGTACTTC. It yields the protein CATSDGTGFEQYF.

This chain uses TRBV6-5 with TRBJ2-7; TRBD2 might be the D (5 bases). The germline CDR1 and CDR2 sequences are MNHEY and SVGAGI. V lost 0 bases and J 2 bases, leaving 14 bases between the germline ends. The CDR3 runs 16 residues. The CDR3 DNA follows: TGTGCCAGCAGTTACTCTGGAGGAACGGCCCCCTACGAGCAGTACTTC. Translation gives CASSYSGGTAPYEQYF.

The genes are TRBV6-1 and TRBJ1-6; D gene ambiguous. The CDR3 spans 15 residues. The ends were cut back, 2 bases at V and 7 bases at J, with 12 bases in the middle. The germline V gene encodes CDR1 MNHNS and CDR2 SASEGT. The CDR3 DNA sequence: TGTGCCAGCAGTGAACTAAAGCTAAAGAATTCACCCCTCCACTTT. Residues: CASSELKLKNSPLHF.

The CDR3 sequence: CASSSSPGTGVGDYGYTF. DNA for the CDR3: TGTGCCAGCAGCTCGAGTCCCGGGACAGGGGTAGGAGACTATGGCTACACCTTC. The gene calls are TRBV7-3 and TRBJ1-2, with TRBD1 matching 10 bases. Germline assignment: CDR1 SGHTA and CDR2 FQGTGA. V trimming: 4 bases; J trimming: 3 bases; junction bases outside the gene matches: 14. The CDR3 covers 18 residues.

The chain couples TRBV19 to TRBJ2-2; 7 bases map to TRBD1. Per the germline V gene, CDR1 is LNHDA and CDR2 is SQIVND (reference sequence). J lost 6 bases, V lost 5 bases, and 12 bases had no gene match. CDR3 length equals 16 residues. DNA for the CDR3: TGTGCCAGTAGTCCAACACGTAACAGGGGTCCCGGGGAGCTGTTTTTT. Its translation: CASSPTRNRGPGELFF.

For this clone: The germline gene is not matched at one end of the junction; a read error may be the cause. The V and J genes are TRBV7-7 and TRBJ2-3; TRBD1 matches at 7 bases. Germline V gene lookup returns CDR1 SSHAT and CDR2 FNYEAQ (reference sequence). The CDR3 consists of 14 residues. The CDR3 DNA reads as TGTGCTAGCAGCTTAGACAGGGGCACAGATACGCAGTATTTT. This codes for CASSLDRGTDTQYF.

The V and J genes are TRBV7-8 and TRBJ2-7; 11 bases match TRBD1. CDR3 length: 13 amino acids. Germline-derived CDR1 and CDR2 are SGHVS and FQNEAQ. With V trimmed by 8 bases and J by 4 bases, 4 bases remained unmatched. CDR3 coding DNA: TGTGCCAGCGGCCGGGACAGGGGGTACGAGCAGTACGTC. Translated: CASGRDRGYEQYV.

This clone showed up just a few times. The chain couples TRBV7-8 to TRBJ2-2; 7 positions agree with TRBD1. The germline V gene encodes CDR1 SGHVS and CDR2 FQNEAQ. The CDR3 length is 16 residues. After removal of 5 bases from V and 2 bases from J, the junction contained 8 bases not matched to a gene. CDR3 sequence: CASSQTGTANTGELFF. For the CDR3, the DNA is TGTGCCAGCAGCCAAACCGGGACAGCTAACACCGGGGAGCTGTTTTTT.